Below, 13 T cell receptor beta chains from the same sample are listed, as sequenced in a study of cytomegalovirus exposure and HLA in healthy donors. PCR primers comprised 60 Vbeta and 13 Jbeta primers. Sequencing was performed with immunoSEQ multiplex PCR; in TCRdb, only in-frame clones are kept and a portion is missing. This sample carries 150,000 to 250,000 clones, around three quarters of them seen once, and the ten largest clones take around 1.9%. The sequenced material came from PBMCs. All receptors derive from a man aged 30-40 years in good health and CMV-seronegative.

This clone was recorded a few times. DNA for the CDR3: TGTGCCAGCAACGGACCCGCGGGGAGCTACGAGCAGTACTTC. The encoded protein is CASNGPAGSYEQYF. The V call is TRBV6-5, the J call TRBJ2-7; D might be TRBD2 (6 bases). The CDR3 is 14 amino acids. V gave up 7 bases and J gave up 3 bases, with 16 bases separating them. Germline V gene lookup returns CDR1 MNHEY and CDR2 SVGAGI.

The J gene is TRBJ2-1, the V gene TRBV9; tentatively, D is TRBD1 (6 bases). Germline lookup yields CDR1 SGDLS and CDR2 YYNGEE. This CDR3 region has 16 residues. V was trimmed by 0 bases and J by 2 bases, leaving 12 bases between them. CDR3 coding DNA: TGTGCCAGCAGCGTAGCTAGGGGGTTAACCTACAATGAGCAGTTCTTC. This gives the protein CASSVARGLTYNEQFF. Full variable domain (missing parts from reference TRBV9 and TRBJ2-1): DSGVTQTPKHLITATGQRVTLRCSPRSGDLSVYWYQQSLDQGLQFLIQYYNGEERAKGNILERFSAQQFPDLHSELNLSSLELGDSALYFCASSVARGLTYNEQFFGPGTRLTVL.

Details on this clone: Distinct nucleotide sequences in the sample also encode this CDR3. The chain has TRBV4-1 and TRBJ2-7, with D possibly matching TRBD2 (6 bases). The CDR3 has 14 amino acids. Germline V gene sequence: CDR1 MGHRA, CDR2 YSYEKL. V was clipped by 1 base and J by 0 bases, with 7 bases between them. For the CDR3, the DNA is TGCGCCAGCAGCCAAGTGGGGGGCTCCTACGAGCAGTACTTC. The encoded protein is CASSQVGGSYEQYF.

This sequence joins TRBV5-1 and TRBJ1-4, with 8 bases that match TRBD1. The CDR3 loop spans 20 amino acids. Germline values: CDR1 SGHRS, CDR2 YFSETQ. Trimming took 9 bases from V and 0 from J; bases not matched to a gene: 22. The CDR3 nucleotides read TGCGCCAACCCCCGGACAGGGCACATCCTTGCCCCCACAACTAATGAAAAACTGTTTTTT. It encodes CANPRTGHILAPTTNEKLFF.

The CDR3 sequence: CASSQGDSNNSPLHF. The DNA for the CDR3 is TGTGCCAGCAGCCAAGGGGACAGTAACAATTCACCCCTCCACTTT. J is TRBJ1-6 and V is TRBV6-5, with 7 nucleotides matching TRBD1. CDR1 MNHEY and CDR2 SVGAGI come from the germline V gene. CDR3 length: 15 amino acids. The trim removed 6 bases at V and 7 bases at J, leaving 9 bases unmatched.

V gene TRBV5-4 combines with J gene TRBJ2-3; D gene ambiguous. The germline V gene has CDR1 SGHNT and CDR2 YYREEE (reference sequence). CDR3 size: 16 residues. V lost 4 bases and J lost 5, with 20 bases in between. In DNA, the CDR3 is TGTGCCAGCAGCCCCGTAGACTCCCCTCGTGTAGATACGCAGTATTTT. It is translated as CASSPVDSPRVDTQYF.

This clone appeared a single time. The V gene is TRBV2, the J gene TRBJ1-1; 9 positions match TRBD1. J was trimmed by 10 bases and V by 7 bases; bases with no gene match: 13. Per germline, CDR1 SNHLY and CDR2 FYNNEI. This CDR3 has 14 amino acids. CDR3 region: CASTLQTGGGGAFF. Here the CDR3 DNA reads TGTGCCAGCACCCTACAGACAGGGGGTGGTGGAGCTTTCTTT. Variable domain in full (rest from reference TRBV2 and TRBJ1-1): EPEVTQTPSHQVTQMGQEVILRCVPISNHLYFYWYRQILGQKVEFLVSFYNNEISEKSEIFDDQFSVERPDGSNFTLKIRSTKLEDSAMYFCASTLQTGGGGAFFGQGTRLTVV.

The chain joins TRBV5-1 to TRBJ1-2; D is ambiguous. Looked up from germline, CDR1 is SGHRS and CDR2 is YFSETQ. The CDR3 runs 16 residues. V was pared by 0 bases and J by 0 bases, with 12 bases between. The CDR3 protein is CASSLESQATNYGYTF. CDR3 coding DNA: TGCGCCAGCAGCTTGGAATCGCAGGCAACTAACTATGGCTACACCTTC. Based on the CDR3 plus reference TRBV5-1 and TRBJ1-2, the full variable domain is KAGVTQTPRYLIKTRGQQVTLSCSPISGHRSVSWYQQTPGQGLQFLFEYFSETQRNKGNFPGRFSGRQFSNSRSEMNVSTLELGDSALYLCASSLESQATNYGYTFGSGTRLTVV.

The chain combines TRBV25-1 with TRBJ2-6; TRBD1 matches at 7 bases. The CDR3 runs to 17 residues. The J segment lost 1 base and the V segment lost 2 bases, leaving 5 bases of the junction unmatched. The germline V gene has CDR1 MGHDK and CDR2 SYGVNS. The CDR3 DNA reads TGTGCCAGCAGTGAAAACAGGGGACCGTCTGGGGCCAACGTCCTGACTTTC. Its protein is CASSENRGPSGANVLTF.

V is TRBV6-1 and J is TRBJ1-6; D call uncertain. Germline assignment: CDR1 MNHNS and CDR2 SASEGT. Trimming stripped 3 bases from V and 0 bases from J, with 15 bases between. This CDR3 is 18 amino acids long. CDR3 residues: CASSEIGLLSSYNSPLHF. CDR3 DNA sequence: TGTGCCAGCAGTGAGATTGGACTCCTGAGCTCCTATAATTCACCCCTCCACTTT.

The rearrangement links TRBV7-3 to TRBJ1-5; D perhaps matches TRBD1 (5 bases). The CDR3 runs to 14 residues. Germline values: CDR1 SGHTA, CDR2 FQGTGA. Trimming cost V 2 bases and J 9 bases, with 14 bases left between them. The CDR3 DNA reads TGTGCCAGCAGCTTATCAGGGTTTGAGAGGCCCCAGCATTTT. Translating gives CASSLSGFERPQHF.

Here the CDR3 reads CASSSWDRGKLFF. CDR3 nucleotides: TGTGCCAGCAGCTCTTGGGACAGGGGAAAACTGTTTTTT. This sequence joins TRBV14 and TRBJ1-4; 10 positions agree with TRBD1. Germline CDR1 and CDR2: SGHDN and FVKESK. This CDR3 spans 13 amino acids. With V trimmed by 5 bases and J by 10 bases, 4 bases remained unmatched.

The chain couples TRBV6-5 to TRBJ1-3; TRBD1 is a possible D gene (6 bases). The CDR3 is 15 amino acids. Germline V CDR1 and CDR2: MNHEY, SVGAGI. Trimming shortened V by 2 bases and J by 0 bases, and 8 bases separated the two germline ends. The CDR3 DNA reads TGTGCCAGCAGTTACACAGGGCCCTCTGGAAACACCATATATTTT. This gives the protein CASSYTGPSGNTIYF.